This T cell receptor beta chain was found in a study of cytomegalovirus exposure and HLA in healthy donors. Concerning this clone: Its cognate antigen is unknown.

Points from the study as a whole: Investigators reported 150 to 200 TCR beta chains as tied to cytomegalovirus. The only immune exposure information that was available was CMV serostatus. Later on, an analysis found that several of the most significant clusters appeared to be linked to common viral pathogens, which included parvovirus B19. A prior analysis recorded that most TCR beta V segments were productive about 87% or about 30% of the time.

The PCR used 60 Vbeta and 13 Jbeta primers. Assay: immunoSEQ multiplex PCR; the TCRdb copy retains only in-frame clones and omits some. The table lists approximately 100,000 clones, about 64% of them singletons, with about 2.8% in the top ten. The clonotype was recovered from a female donor in good health and CMV-seronegative. The sample consisted of PBMCs.

CDR3 bases: TGTGCCAGCAGCGTAGCACCCGGGACTATAGGCGAGCAGTACTTC. This gives the protein CASSVAPGTIGEQYF. The chain carries TRBV6-1 and TRBJ2-7; 7 bases fit TRBD2. V was clipped by 6 bases and J by 6 bases; unmatched bases: 14. From germline, CDR1 is MNHNS and CDR2 SASEGT. The CDR3 spans 15 residues.